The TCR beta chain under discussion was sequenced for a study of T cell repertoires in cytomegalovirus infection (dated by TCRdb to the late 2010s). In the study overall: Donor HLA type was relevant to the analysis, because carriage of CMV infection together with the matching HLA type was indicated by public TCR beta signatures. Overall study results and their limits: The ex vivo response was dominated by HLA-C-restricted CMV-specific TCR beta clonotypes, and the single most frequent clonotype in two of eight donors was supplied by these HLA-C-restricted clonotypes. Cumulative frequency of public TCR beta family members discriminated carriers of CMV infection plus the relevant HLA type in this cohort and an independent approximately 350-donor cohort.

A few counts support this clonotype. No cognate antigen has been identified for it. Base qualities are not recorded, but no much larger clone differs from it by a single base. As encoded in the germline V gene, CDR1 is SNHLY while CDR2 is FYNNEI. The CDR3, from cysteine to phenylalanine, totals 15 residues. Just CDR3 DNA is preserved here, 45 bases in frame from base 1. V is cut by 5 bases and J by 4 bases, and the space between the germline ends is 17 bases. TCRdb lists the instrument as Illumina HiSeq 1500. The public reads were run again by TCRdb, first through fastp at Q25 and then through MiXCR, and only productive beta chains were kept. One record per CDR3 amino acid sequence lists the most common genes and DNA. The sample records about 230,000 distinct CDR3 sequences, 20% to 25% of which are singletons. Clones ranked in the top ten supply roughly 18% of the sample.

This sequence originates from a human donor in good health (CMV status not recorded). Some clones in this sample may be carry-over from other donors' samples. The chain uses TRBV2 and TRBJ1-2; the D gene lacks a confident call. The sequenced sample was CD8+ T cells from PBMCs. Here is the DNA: TGTGCCAGCAGTCCGACCCGGGTTGACTTCTATGGCTACACCTTC. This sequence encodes CASSPTRVDFYGYTF.